These T cell receptor beta chains were read from a single sample in a study of T cell responses to AZD1222 COVID-19 vaccine. Some clones are missing from TCRdb's copy, which holds only in-frame ones; the method was immunoSEQ multiplex PCR. This sample carries around 130,000 clones, 80% to 95% of them seen once, and the ten largest clones take 0.85% to 1.2%. The sample was peripheral blood, taken 28 days after the second AZD1222 dose. The source is an adult who received the AZD1222 COVID-19 vaccine. Each CDR3 is given with its conserved first and last residue. The D gene is left open where the match is weak. Expanded clones get a size class; other rows say once, few or many, or leave the size out.

d_call	v_call	j_call	clone_size	cdr3_nt	cdr3_aa
TRBD2	TRBV30	TRBJ2-5	NA	TGTGCCTACAAGCGGGGGGGCCATGAGACCCAGTACTTC	CAYKRGGHETQYF
NA	TRBV4-2	TRBJ2-7	NA	TGTGCCAGCAGCCATAGGCAGGGTACCACGGACGAGCAGTACTTC	CASSHRQGTTDEQYF
NA	TRBV21-1	TRBJ2-1	NA	TGTGCCAGCAGTAAGAGCGGGGCTCCCACCTACAATGAGCAGTTCTTC	CASSKSGAPTYNEQFF
TRBD2	TRBV19	TRBJ2-1	NA	TGTGCCAGTAGTAAAGCGGGGAACCCATCCTACAATGAGCAGTTCTTC	CASSKAGNPSYNEQFF
NA	TRBV5-1	TRBJ2-3	NA	TGCGCCAGCAGAGAGCGTCTGAGCACAGATACGCAGTATTTT	CASRERLSTDTQYF
TRBD1	TRBV5-5	TRBJ1-6	NA	TGTGCCAGCAGCCCCGGACAGGGTGGCAATTCACCCCTCCACTTT	CASSPGQGGNSPLHF
NA	TRBV9	TRBJ2-1	NA	TGTGCCAGCAGCCCTCGCCCCACTAACAATGAGCAGTTCTTC	CASSPRPTNNEQFF
TRBD2	TRBV24-1	TRBJ2-1	NA	TGTGCCACCAGTGATAACCTAGCGGGTTCCTACAATGAGCAGTTCTTC	CATSDNLAGSYNEQFF
TRBD2	TRBV10-2	TRBJ2-1	NA	TGCGCCACTACTGAGCGGGAGGAGAATGAGCAGTTCTTC	CATTEREENEQFF
TRBD1	TRBV24-1	TRBJ2-7	NA	TGTGCCACCAGTGATTCACCATCGTGGACAGGGCCCTACGAGCAGTACTTC	CATSDSPSWTGPYEQYF
TRBD1	TRBV15	TRBJ1-1	few	TGTGCCACATCGGGACAGAAGAACACTGAAGCTTTCTTT	CATSGQKNTEAFF
NA	TRBV7-2	TRBJ2-2	NA	TGTGCCAGCAGCTTCTACCCAGGAACCGGTGGGGAGCTGTTTTTT	CASSFYPGTGGELFF
TRBD1	TRBV7-9	TRBJ2-5	once	TGTGCCAGCAGCTCCATTCCCCCACTACACAGGACAGGACAAGAGACCCAGTACTTC	CASSSIPPLHRTGQETQYF
NA	TRBV5-6	TRBJ1-4	NA	TGTGCCAGCAGTTACCCCGGAGGGTTGAATGAAAAACTGTTTTTT	CASSYPGGLNEKLFF
NA	TRBV4-1	TRBJ1-1	NA	TGCGCCAGCAGCCAAGATGGGAACACTGAAGCTTTCTTT	CASSQDGNTEAFF
NA	TRBV16	TRBJ1-6	NA	TGTGCCAGCAGCCAATGGGGCGGAAATTCACCCCTCCACTTT	CASSQWGGNSPLHF
NA	TRBV29-1	TRBJ2-3	once	TGCAGCGTAGGGGGTTACACAGATACGCAGTATTTT	CSVGGYTDTQYF